Below, one T cell receptor (beta chain) is given with its context. Its specific antigen is unknown. The record has no base qualities; no much larger clone is one base away. This record comes from a study of CD8 T cells in Susac syndrome (dated by TCRdb to the late 2010s). General notes on the study: Repertoire sequencing was used to test whether CD8+ T cell activation and differentiation in Susac syndrome was antigen driven.

Peripheral blood CD8+ and CD4+ T cells from healthy donors, Susac syndrome patients and multiple sclerosis patients were profiled using high-throughput TCR beta sequencing. The multiple sclerosis controls were treatment-naive patients who had stable or active relapsing-remitting disease and met the revised McDonald criteria. Bulk CD8+ and CD4+ T cells were purified by magnetic negative isolation, whereas CD8+ TEMRA cells were enriched by FACS. Blood was collected in EDTA tubes and processed within 24 hours, with PBMCs isolated through density gradient centrifugation. PBMCs intended for TCR sequencing were frozen in liquid nitrogen and were later thawed in a 37 degrees C water bath. The sorted or isolated CD4+, CD8+ and CD8+ TEMRA cells reached a purity of at least 90%. RNA was extracted using the RNeasy kit, and about 0.45 to 1 ug of the RNA was reverse transcribed with random hexamers. The immunoSEQ multiplex PCR assay, which covers 54 Vbeta and 13 Jbeta segments, was used to amplify TCR beta CDR3 regions. PCR amplification bias was corrected using a synthetic template baseline for primer optimization and computational correction. The published analysis was carried out like this. Reads were assigned to V, D and J genes according to IMGT and analyzed in immunoSEQ Analyzer, with only productive sequences retained. To calculate clonality, Shannon entropy was normalized by log2 of the number of productive unique sequences and then subtracted from one. For each patient and control, public and private clones were evaluated within the 100 most prevalent clones. A clone was defined as Susac-specific if it was absent from the healthy and MS cohorts, from more than 850 published viral clones and from other ImmuneACCESS disease sequences. The public reads were reanalyzed by TCRdb: fastp trimming at Q25, MiXCR alignment, in-frame beta chains only. Each CDR3 protein appears once, grouped with its most common genes and DNA. Here the V and J calls rest on TCRdb's processing, not on the authors' analysis. For this sample there are about 170,000 distinct CDR3 sequences; about 94% appear just once. The ten largest clones capture 0.09% to 0.1% of the sample.

Overall results and qualifications from the work: The TCR sequencing and HLA analysis was acknowledged to have included a relatively small number of individuals.

The germline V gene (reference sequence) yields MNHEY for CDR1 and SMNVEV for CDR2. Its CDR3 holds 13 amino acids, cysteine through phenylalanine. Only the CDR3 region is kept as DNA, spanning 39 bases read in frame from base 1. V loses 5 bases of germline sequence and J loses 2 bases, and the interval between the two ends is 8 bases. Here the chain combines TRBV27 and TRBJ2-3; there is no confident call for the D gene. Material for sequencing was CD4+ T cells from PBMCs. The TCR sequence derives from a human donor with multiple sclerosis. Here is the DNA: TGTGCCAGCAGTCCTCTACTCACAGATACGCAGTATTTT. Its translation reads: CASSPLLTDTQYF.